This T cell receptor beta chain was observed in a study of circulating CD8 cells and anti-PD-1 response in melanoma. Study-wide results and caveats: Peptide assays on expanded sorted subsets replaced tumor-based reactivity testing. Some patients were treatment-naive; others were previously treated. Clonotype sharing was highest between DPOS and TIGIT subsets. Experiments were generally run without replicates.

The QIAseq Immune Repertoire TCR panel built the libraries from about 16 ng of total RNA. TCRdb used MiXCR to reprocess the reads, holding one entry per CDR3 protein. The sample has 250 to 350 distinct CDR3 sequences; around 8% are singletons. The germline gives CDR1 SQVTM, CDR2 ANQGSEA. The CDR3 length is 14 residues. Between the trimmed V and J ends, which lost 6 bases and 5 bases, there was a span of 20 bases. From live CD3+CD8+TCRalphabeta+ cells, four PD-1 and/or TIGIT subsets were sorted. This clonotype is labeled medium-sized. Its antigen is undetermined. The sample here was CD8+ T cells from PBMCs, taken at baseline or after one month of anti-PD-1 therapy (not recorded which). The V gene is TRBV29-1, the J gene TRBJ2-7; a weak D match, TRBD2 (5 bases). The receptor was derived from a human donor with melanoma. Here the CDR3 reads CSVAGILGADEQYF. CDR3 in DNA: TGCAGCGTGGCCGGGATATTGGGAGCCGACGAGCAGTACTTC.